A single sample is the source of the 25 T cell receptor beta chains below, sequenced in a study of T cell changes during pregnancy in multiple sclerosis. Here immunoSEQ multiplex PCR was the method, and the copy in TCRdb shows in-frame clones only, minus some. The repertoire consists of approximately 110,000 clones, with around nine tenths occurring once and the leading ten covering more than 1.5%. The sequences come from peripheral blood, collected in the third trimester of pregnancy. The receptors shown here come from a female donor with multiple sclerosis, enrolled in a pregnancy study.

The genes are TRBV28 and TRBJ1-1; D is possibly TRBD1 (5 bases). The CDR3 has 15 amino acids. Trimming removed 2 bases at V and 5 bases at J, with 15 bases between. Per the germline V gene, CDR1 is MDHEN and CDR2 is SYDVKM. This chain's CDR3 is CASSLRDWGRTEAFF. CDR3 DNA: TGTGCCAGCAGTTTACGAGATTGGGGCAGGACTGAAGCTTTCTTT.

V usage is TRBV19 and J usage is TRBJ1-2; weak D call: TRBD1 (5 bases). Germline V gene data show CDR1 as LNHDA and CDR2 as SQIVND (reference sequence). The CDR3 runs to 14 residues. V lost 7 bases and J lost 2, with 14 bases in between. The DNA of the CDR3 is TGTGCCAGTACGGAGGGTTCAGGGAACTATGGCTACACCTTC. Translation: CASTEGSGNYGYTF.

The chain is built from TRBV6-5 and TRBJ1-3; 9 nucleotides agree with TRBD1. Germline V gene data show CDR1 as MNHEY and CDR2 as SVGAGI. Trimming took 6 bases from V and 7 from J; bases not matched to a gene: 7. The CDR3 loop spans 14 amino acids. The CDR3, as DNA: TGTGCCAGCAGCCGGGACAGGGTTTTGAACACCATATATTTT. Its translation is CASSRDRVLNTIYF.

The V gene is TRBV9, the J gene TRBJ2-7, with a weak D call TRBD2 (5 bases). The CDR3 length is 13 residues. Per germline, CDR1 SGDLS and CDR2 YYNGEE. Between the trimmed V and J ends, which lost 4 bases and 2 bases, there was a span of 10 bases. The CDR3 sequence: CASSPNGAYEQYF. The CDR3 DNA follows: TGTGCCAGCAGCCCCAACGGGGCCTACGAGCAGTACTTC.

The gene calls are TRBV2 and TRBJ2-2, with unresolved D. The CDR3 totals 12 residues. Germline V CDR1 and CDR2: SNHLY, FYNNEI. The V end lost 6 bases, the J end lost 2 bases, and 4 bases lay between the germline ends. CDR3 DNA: TGTGCCAGCAGCTCCAACACCGGGGAGCTGTTTTTT. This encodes CASSSNTGELFF.

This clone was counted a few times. The CDR3 region is CASSQWWEYGYTF. The CDR3 DNA follows: TGCGCCAGCAGCCAGTGGTGGGAGTATGGCTACACCTTC. The chain carries TRBV4-1 and TRBJ1-2; no clear D gene. Trimming left V 3 bases short and J 5 bases short, with 10 bases between. CDR1 MGHRA and CDR2 YSYEKL come from the germline V gene. The CDR3 runs to 13 residues.

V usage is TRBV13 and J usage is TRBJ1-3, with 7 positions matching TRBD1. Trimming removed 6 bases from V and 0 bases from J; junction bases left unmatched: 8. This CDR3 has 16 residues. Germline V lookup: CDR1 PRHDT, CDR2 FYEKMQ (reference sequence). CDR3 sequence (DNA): TGTGCCAGCAGTTACCGACAGGGACACTCTGGAAACACCATATATTTT. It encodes CASSYRQGHSGNTIYF.

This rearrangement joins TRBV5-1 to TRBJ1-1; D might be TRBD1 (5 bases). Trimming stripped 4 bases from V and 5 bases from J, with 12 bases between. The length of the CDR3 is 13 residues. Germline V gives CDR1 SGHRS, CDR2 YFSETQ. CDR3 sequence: CASSQYPGTEAFF. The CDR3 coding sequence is TGCGCCAGCAGCCAGTACCCAGGGACTGAAGCTTTCTTT.

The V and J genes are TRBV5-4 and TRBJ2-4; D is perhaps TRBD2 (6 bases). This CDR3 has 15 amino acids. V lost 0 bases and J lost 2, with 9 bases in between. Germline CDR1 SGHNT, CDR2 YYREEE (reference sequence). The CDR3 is CASSLEGLSKNIQYF. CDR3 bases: TGTGCCAGCAGCTTGGAGGGACTCTCCAAAAACATTCAGTACTTC.

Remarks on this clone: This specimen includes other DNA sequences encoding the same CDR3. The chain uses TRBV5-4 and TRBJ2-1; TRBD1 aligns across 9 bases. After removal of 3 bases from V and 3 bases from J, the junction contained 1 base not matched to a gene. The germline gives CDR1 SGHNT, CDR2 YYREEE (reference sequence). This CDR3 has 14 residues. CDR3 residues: CASSSGQGYNEQFF. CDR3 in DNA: TGTGCCAGCAGCTCGGGACAGGGCTACAATGAGCAGTTCTTC.

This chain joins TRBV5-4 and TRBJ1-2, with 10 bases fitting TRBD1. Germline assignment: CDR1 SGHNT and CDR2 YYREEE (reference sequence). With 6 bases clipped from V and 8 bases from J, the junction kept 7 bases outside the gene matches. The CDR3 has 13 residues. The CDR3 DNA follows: TGTGCCAGCAACCCTGGACAGGGGGGCGGCTACACCTTC. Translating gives CASNPGQGGGYTF.

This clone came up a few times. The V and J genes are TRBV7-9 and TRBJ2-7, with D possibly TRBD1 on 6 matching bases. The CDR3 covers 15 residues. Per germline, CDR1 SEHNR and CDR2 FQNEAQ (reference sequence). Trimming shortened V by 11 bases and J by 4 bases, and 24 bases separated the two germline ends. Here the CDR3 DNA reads TGTGCCTCCGTATTAACGACAGGTCTGGGATACGAGCAGTACTTC. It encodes CASVLTTGLGYEQYF.

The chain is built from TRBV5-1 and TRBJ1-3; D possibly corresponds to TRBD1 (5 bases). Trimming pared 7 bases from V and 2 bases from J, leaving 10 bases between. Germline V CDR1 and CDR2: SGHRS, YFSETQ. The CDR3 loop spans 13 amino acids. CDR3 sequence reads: CASRRGAGNTIYF. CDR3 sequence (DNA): TGCGCCAGCCGCCGGGGGGCTGGAAACACCATATATTTT.

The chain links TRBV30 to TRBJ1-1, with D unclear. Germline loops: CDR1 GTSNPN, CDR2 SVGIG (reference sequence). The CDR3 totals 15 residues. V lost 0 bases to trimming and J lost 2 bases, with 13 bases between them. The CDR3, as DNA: TGTGCCTGGAGTGTGGCTCCAGGTGGAAACACTGAAGCTTTCTTT. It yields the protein CAWSVAPGGNTEAFF.

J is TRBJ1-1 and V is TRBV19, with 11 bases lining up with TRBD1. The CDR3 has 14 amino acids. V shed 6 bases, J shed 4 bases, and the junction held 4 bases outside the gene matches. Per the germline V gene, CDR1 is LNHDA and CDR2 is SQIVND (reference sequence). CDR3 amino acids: CASSRTGGITEAFF. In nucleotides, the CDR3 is TGTGCCAGTAGCCGGACAGGGGGCATCACTGAAGCTTTCTTT.

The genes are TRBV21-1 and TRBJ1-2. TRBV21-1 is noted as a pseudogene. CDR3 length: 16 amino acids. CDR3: CASSPLVRLRHYGYTF. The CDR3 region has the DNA TGTGCCAGCAGCCCTCTGGTCCGCTTGCGGCACTATGGCTACACCTTC.

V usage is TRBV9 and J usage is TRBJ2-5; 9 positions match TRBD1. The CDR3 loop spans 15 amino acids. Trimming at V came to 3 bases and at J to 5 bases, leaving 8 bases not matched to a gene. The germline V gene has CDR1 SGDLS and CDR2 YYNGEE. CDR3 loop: CASSEKTGGLETQYF. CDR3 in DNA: TGTGCCAGCAGCGAAAAGACAGGGGGTTTGGAGACCCAGTACTTC.

The CDR3, as DNA: TGCGCCAGCAGCCCCGGGGGGGGTGCTGGGGCCAACGTCCTGACTTTC. Translated: CASSPGGGAGANVLTF. The rearrangement links TRBV5-1 to TRBJ2-6; the match to TRBD2 covers 8 bases. The V and J ends lost 4 bases and 2 bases, in that order; junction bases with no gene match: 5. This CDR3 spans 16 amino acids. Looked up from germline, CDR1 is SGHRS and CDR2 is YFSETQ.

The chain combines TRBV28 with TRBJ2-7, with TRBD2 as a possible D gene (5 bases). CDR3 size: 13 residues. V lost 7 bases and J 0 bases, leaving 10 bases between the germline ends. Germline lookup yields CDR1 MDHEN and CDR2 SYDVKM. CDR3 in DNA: TGTGCCAGCACTCCAGCGGACTCCTACGAGCAGTACTTC. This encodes CASTPADSYEQYF.

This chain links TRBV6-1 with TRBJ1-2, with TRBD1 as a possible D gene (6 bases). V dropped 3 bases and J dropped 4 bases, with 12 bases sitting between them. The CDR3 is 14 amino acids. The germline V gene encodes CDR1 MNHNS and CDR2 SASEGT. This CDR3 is CASSEYREPYGYTF. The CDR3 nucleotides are TGTGCCAGCAGTGAGTACAGGGAGCCCTATGGCTACACCTTC.

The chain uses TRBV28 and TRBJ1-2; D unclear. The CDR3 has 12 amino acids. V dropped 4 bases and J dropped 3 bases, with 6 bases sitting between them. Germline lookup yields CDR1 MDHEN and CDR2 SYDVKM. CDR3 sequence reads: CASSYLDYGYTF. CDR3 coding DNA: TGTGCCAGCAGTTACTTGGACTATGGCTACACCTTC.

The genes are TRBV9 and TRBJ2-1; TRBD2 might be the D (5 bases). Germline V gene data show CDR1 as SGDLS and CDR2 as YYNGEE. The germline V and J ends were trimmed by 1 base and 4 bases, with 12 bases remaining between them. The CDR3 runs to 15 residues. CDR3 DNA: TGTGCCAGCAGCGTATTGTCAGCGGATTACAATGAGCAGTTCTTC. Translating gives CASSVLSADYNEQFF.

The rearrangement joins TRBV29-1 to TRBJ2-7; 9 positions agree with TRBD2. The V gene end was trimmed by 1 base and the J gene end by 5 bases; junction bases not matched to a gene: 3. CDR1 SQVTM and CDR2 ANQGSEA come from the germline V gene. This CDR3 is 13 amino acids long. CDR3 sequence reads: CSVEGLAAHEQYF. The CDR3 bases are TGCAGCGTTGAAGGACTAGCGGCTCACGAGCAGTACTTC.

CDR3 DNA sequence: TGCGCCAGCAGCTTAGACGGGTTGACCTACGAGCAGTACTTC. Encoded protein: CASSLDGLTYEQYF. The rearrangement links TRBV5-1 to TRBJ2-7; D is undetermined. Trimming pared 2 bases from V and 2 bases from J, leaving 11 bases between. Germline V gives CDR1 SGHRS, CDR2 YFSETQ. The CDR3 sequence is 14 residues long. The full variable domain, in which reference TRBV5-1 and TRBJ2-7 provide the parts outside the CDR3, is KAGVTQTPRYLIKTRGQQVTLSCSPISGHRSVSWYQQTPGQGLQFLFEYFSETQRNKGNFPGRFSGRQFSNSRSEMNVSTLELGDSALYLCASSLDGLTYEQYFGPGTRLTVT.

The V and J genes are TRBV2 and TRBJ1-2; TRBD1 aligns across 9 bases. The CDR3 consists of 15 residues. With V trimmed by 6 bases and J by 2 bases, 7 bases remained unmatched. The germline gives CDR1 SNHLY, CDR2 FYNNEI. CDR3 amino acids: CASSRTGDSNYGYTF. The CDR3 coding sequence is TGTGCCAGCAGCCGGACAGGGGACTCCAACTATGGCTACACCTTC.